This T cell receptor (beta chain) was observed in a study of T cell changes during pregnancy in multiple sclerosis. Produced via immunoSEQ multiplex PCR; TCRdb's table is partial and in-frame only. The sample lists 55,000 to 65,000 clones, more than 80% seen once, with roughly 0.9% in the top ten. J was trimmed by 11 bases and V by 5 bases; bases with no gene match: 10. The CDR3 is made up of 14 amino acids. The germline V gene has CDR1 MNHNS and CDR2 SASEGT. The sequence was collected from a female donor in good health, enrolled as a control in a pregnancy study. The sample consisted of peripheral blood, taken in the first trimester of pregnancy. The chain has TRBV6-1 and TRBJ2-1; 9 bases map to TRBD1. This chain's CDR3 is CASSPTWTGDQQFF. CDR3 in DNA: TGTGCCAGCAGTCCTACTTGGACAGGGGATCAGCAGTTCTTC.